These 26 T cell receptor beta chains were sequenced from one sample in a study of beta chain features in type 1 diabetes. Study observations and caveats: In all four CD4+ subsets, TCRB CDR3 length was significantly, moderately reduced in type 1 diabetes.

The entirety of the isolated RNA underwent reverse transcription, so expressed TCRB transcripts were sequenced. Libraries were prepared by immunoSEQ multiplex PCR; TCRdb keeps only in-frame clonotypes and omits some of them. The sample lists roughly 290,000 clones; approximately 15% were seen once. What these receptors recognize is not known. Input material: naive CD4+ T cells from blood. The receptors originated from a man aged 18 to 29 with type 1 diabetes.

The CDR3 reads CASSVTGSGTEAFF. CDR3 DNA sequence: TGCGCCAGCAGCGTTACGGGATCTGGGACTGAAGCTTTCTTT. The chain joins TRBV5-1 to TRBJ1-1, with unresolved D. V lost 4 bases to trimming and J lost 5 bases, with 15 bases between them. Germline CDR1 reads SGHRS; CDR2 reads YFSETQ. CDR3 length: 14 amino acids.

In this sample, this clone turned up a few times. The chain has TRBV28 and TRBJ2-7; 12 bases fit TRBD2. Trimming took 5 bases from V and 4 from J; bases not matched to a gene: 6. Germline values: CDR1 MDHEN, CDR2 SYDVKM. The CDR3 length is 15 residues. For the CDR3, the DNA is TGTGCCAGCAGTCAACAGGGGACTAGCGGGTACGAGCAGTACTTC. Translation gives CASSQQGTSGYEQYF.

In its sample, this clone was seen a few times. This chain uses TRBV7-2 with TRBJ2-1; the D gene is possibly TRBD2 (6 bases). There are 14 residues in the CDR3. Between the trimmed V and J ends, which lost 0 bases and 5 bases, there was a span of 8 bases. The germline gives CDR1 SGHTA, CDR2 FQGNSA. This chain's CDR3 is CASSLAGGNNEQFF. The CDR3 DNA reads TGTGCCAGCAGCTTAGCGGGGGGTAACAATGAGCAGTTCTTC.

The CDR3 DNA is TGTGCCAGCAGCGTAGGTAGTGGCGGGGGCCGGCGAGAGACCCAGTACTTC. Protein: CASSVGSGGGRRETQYF. The V gene is TRBV9, the J gene TRBJ2-5; D might be TRBD2 (7 bases). Germline CDR1 is SGDLS and CDR2 is YYNGEE. Trimming shortened V by 0 bases and J by 4 bases, and 19 bases separated the two germline ends. CDR3 length: 17 residues.

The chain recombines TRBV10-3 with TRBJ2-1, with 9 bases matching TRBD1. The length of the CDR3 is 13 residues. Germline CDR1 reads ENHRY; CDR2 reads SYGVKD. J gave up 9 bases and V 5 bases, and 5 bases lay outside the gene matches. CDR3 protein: CAISPQGASEQFF. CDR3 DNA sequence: TGTGCCATCAGTCCACAGGGGGCAAGTGAGCAGTTCTTC.

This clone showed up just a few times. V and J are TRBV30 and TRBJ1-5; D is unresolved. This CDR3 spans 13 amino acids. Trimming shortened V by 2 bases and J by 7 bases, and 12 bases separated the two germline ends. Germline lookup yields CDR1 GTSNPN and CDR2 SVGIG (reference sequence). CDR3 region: CAWSPDSSQPQHF. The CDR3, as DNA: TGTGCCTGGAGTCCCGACTCGTCCCAGCCCCAGCATTTT.

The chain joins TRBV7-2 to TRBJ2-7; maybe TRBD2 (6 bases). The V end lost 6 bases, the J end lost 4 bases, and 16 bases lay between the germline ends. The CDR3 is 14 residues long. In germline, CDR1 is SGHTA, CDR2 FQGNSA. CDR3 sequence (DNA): TGTGCCAGCAGGGGGACTCCCTCGTCTTACGAGCAGTACTTC. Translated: CASRGTPSSYEQYF.

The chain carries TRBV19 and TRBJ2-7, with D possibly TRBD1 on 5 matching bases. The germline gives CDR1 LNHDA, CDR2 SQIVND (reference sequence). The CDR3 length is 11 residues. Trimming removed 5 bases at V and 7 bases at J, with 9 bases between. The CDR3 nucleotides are TGTGCCAGTAGTGTCCGACAGGAGCAGTACTTC. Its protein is CASSVRQEQYF.

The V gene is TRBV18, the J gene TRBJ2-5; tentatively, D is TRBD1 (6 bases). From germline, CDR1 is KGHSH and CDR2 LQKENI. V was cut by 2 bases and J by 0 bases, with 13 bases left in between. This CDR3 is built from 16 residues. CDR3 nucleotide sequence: TGTGCCAGCTCACCAGGACAGCCAACCAACCAAGAGACCCAGTACTTC. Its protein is CASSPGQPTNQETQYF.

CDR3 coding DNA: TGTGCCAGCAGCCAGCGGAGGATTGGCACAGATACGCAGTATTTT. It translates to CASSQRRIGTDTQYF. V and J are TRBV7-8 and TRBJ2-3; tentatively, D is TRBD2 (5 bases). The CDR3 loop spans 15 amino acids. The germline V gene has CDR1 SGHVS and CDR2 FQNEAQ. V was cut by 5 bases and J by 1 base, with 13 bases left in between.

The CDR3 sequence: CASSYQWQGSEQYF. The CDR3 DNA reads TGTGCCAGCAGTTACCAGTGGCAAGGGAGCGAGCAGTACTTC. The J gene is TRBJ2-7, the V gene TRBV6-5, with D perhaps matching TRBD2 (5 bases). Per germline, CDR1 MNHEY and CDR2 SVGAGI. This CDR3 is built from 14 residues. The V end was cut by 2 bases, the J end by 6 bases, with 14 bases between.

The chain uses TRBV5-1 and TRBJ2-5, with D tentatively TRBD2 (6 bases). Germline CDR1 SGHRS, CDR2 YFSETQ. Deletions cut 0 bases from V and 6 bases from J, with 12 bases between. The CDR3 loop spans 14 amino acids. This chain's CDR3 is CASSLEASAKTQYF. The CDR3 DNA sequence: TGCGCCAGCAGCTTGGAGGCTAGCGCAAAGACCCAGTACTTC.

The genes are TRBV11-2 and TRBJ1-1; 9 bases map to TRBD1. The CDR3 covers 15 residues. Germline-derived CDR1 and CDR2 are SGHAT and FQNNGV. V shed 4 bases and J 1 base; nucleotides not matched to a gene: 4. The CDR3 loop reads CASSSRDRENTEAFF. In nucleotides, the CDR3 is TGTGCCAGCAGCTCCCGGGACAGGGAGAACACTGAAGCTTTCTTT. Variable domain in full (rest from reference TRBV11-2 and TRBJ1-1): EAGVAQSPRYKIIEKRQSVAFWCNPISGHATLYWYQQILGQGPKLLIQFQNNGVVDDSQLPKDRFSAERLKGVDSTLKIQPAKLEDSAVYLCASSSRDRENTEAFFGQGTRLTVV.

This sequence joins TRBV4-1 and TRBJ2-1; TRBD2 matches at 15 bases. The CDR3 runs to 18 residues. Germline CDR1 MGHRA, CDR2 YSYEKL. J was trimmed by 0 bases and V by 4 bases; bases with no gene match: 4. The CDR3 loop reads CASSPGLAGGSSYNEQFF. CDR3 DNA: TGCGCCAGCAGCCCGGGACTAGCGGGGGGCAGCTCCTACAATGAGCAGTTCTTC.

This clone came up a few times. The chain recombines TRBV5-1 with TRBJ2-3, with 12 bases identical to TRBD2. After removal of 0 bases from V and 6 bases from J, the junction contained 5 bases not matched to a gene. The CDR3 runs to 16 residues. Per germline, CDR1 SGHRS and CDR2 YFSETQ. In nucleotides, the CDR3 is TGCGCCAGCAGCTTGGGACTAGCGGGGGAAGGGGATACGCAGTATTTT. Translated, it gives CASSLGLAGEGDTQYF.

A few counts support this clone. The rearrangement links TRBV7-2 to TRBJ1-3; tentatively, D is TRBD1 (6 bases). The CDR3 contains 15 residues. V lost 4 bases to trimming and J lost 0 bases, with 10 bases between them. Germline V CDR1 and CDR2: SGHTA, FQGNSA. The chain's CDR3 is CASSSDSYSGNTIYF. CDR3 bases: TGTGCCAGCAGCTCGGACAGTTACTCTGGAAACACCATATATTTT.

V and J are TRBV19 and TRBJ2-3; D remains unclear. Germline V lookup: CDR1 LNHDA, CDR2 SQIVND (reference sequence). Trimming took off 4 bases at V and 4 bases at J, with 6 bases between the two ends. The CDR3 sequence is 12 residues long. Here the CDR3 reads CASSSESDTQYF. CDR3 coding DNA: TGTGCCAGTAGTAGCGAGTCAGATACGCAGTATTTT. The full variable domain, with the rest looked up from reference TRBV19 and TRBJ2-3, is DGGITQSPKYLFRKEGQNVTLSCEQNLNHDAMYWYRQDPGQGLRLIYYSQIVNDFQKGDIAEGYSVSREKKESFPLTVTSAQKNPTAFYLCASSSESDTQYFGPGTRLTVL.

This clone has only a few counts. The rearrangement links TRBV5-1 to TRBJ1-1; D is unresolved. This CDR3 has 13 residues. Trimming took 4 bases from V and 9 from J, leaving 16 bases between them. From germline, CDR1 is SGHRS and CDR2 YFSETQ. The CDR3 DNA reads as TGCGCCAGCAGCCCGGAAACAACAGTGAAAGCTTTCTTT. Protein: CASSPETTVKAFF.

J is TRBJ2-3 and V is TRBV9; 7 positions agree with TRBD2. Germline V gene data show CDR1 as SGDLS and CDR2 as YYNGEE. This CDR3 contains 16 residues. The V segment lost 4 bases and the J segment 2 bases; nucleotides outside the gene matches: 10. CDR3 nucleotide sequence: TGTGCCAGCAGCCCCACGGGTGGGACTACCACAGATACGCAGTATTTT. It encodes CASSPTGGTTTDTQYF.

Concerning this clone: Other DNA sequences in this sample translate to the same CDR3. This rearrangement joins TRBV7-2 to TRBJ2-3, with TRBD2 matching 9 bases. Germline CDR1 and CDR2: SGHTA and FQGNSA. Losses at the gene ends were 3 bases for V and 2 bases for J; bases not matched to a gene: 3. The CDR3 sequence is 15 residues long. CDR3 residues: CASSLAGGNTDTQYF. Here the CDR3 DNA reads TGTGCCAGCAGCTTGGCGGGGGGGAACACAGATACGCAGTATTTT.

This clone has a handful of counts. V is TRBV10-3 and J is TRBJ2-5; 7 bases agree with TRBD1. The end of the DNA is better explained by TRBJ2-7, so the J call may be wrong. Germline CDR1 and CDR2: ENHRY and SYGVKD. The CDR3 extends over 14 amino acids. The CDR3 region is CAIRPGQETYEQYF. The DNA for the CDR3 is TGTGCCATCCGCCCCGGACAGGAGACCTACGAGCAGTACTTC.

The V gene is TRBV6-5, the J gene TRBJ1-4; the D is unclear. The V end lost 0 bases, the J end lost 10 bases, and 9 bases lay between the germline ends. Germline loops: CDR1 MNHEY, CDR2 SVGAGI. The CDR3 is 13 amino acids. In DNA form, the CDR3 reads TGTGCCAGCAGTTACTCGACTGGAGGAAAACTGTTTTTT. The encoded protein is CASSYSTGGKLFF.

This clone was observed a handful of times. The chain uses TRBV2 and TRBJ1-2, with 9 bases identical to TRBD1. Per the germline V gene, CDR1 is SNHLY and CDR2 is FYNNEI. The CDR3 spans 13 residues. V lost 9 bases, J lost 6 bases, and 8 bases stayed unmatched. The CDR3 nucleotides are TGTGCCAGAAATCCCCGGGACAGGGATGGCTACACCTTC. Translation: CARNPRDRDGYTF.

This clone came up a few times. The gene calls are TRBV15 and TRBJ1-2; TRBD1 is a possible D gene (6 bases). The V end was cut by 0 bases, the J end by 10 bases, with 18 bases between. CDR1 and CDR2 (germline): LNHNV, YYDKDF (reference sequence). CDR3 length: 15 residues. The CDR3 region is CATSRDLRGTLPYTF. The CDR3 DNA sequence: TGTGCCACCAGCAGAGATTTAAGGGGGACCCTTCCCTACACCTTC.

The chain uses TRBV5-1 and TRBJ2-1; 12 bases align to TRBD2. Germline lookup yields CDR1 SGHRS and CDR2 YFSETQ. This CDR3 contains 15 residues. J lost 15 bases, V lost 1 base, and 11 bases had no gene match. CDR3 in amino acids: CASSLTGLAGIIPFF. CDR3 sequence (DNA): TGCGCCAGCAGCTTGACGGGACTAGCGGGTATCATTCCGTTCTTC.

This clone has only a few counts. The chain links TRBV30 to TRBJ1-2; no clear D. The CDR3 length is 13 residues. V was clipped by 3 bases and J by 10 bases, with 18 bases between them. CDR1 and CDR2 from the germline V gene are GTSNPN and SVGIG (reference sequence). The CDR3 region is CAWSAGATIYYTF. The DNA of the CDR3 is TGTGCCTGGAGCGCGGGCGCGACTATATACTACACCTTC.